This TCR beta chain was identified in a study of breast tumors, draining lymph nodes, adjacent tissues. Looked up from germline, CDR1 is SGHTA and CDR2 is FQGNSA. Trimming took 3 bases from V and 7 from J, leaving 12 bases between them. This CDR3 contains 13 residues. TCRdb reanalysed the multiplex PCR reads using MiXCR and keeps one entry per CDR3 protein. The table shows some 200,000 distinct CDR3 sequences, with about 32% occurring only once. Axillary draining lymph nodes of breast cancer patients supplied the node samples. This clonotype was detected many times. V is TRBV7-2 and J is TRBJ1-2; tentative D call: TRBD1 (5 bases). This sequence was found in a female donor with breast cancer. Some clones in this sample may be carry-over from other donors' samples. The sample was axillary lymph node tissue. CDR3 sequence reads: CASSFDLRAGYTF. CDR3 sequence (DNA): TGTGCCAGCAGCTTTGACCTCAGGGCTGGCTACACCTTC.